Reported below is one T cell receptor (beta chain). In the study's own analysis: The authors estimated nucleated cell counts from reference gene primer amplification. Measured with immunoSEQ multiplex PCR; TCRdb has only the in-frame clones, and not every one. The DNA was the basis for D and trimming; V, J and clone size are from that table. The sample records about 300,000 clones, around 82% being singletons. This entry is derived from a study of blood T cell repertoires in COVID-19. Study as a whole: Specimens from acute and convalescent COVID-19 originated in the United States, Italy and Spain. The cDNA or gDNA used as material had been derived from T cells, B-cell-depleted T cells, or PBMCs.

This CDR3 region has 18 residues. This chain uses TRBV21-1 with TRBJ1-5. TRBV21-1 is designated a pseudogene. The receptor comes from a woman between 45 and 65 years old with acute or convalescent COVID-19. The sample taken for sequencing was peripheral blood. The CDR3 bases are TGTGCCAGCAGCAAAGGTGTTGGAGAGATCTATAGCAATCAGCCCCAGCATTTT. This codes for CASSKGVGEIYSNQPQHF.